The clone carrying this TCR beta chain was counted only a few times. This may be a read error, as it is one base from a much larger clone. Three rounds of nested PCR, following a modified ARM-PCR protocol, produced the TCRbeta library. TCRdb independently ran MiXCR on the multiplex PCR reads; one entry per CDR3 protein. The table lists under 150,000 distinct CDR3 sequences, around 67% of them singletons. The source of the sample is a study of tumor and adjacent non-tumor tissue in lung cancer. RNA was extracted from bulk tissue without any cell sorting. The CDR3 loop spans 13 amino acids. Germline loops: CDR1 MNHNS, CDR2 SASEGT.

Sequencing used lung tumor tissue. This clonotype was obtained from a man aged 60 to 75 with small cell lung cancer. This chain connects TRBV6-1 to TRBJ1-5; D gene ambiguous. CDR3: CASGEVSNQPQHF. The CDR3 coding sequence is TGTGCCAGCGGTGAAGTAAGCAATCAGCCCCAGCATTTT.